This T cell receptor (beta chain) was sequenced in a study of T cells in Graves' hyperthyroidism and ophthalmopathy. The overall study: Upon initial diagnosis and before any treatment, peripheral blood was collected.

General study points: A median around 6.4 months before onset, the model predicted ophthalmopathy.

Amplification targeted TCR beta CDR3 regions from RNA transcripts. The TCR CDR3 was amplified in a first-round RT-PCR using the HTBI primer set. TCRdb fed the multiplex PCR reads into MiXCR, producing one record per CDR3 protein. Of fewer than 500,000 distinct CDR3 sequences listed, roughly 14% are singletons. This clonotype was counted ten times or more. Antigen specificity is unknown. Orbital computed tomography, thyroid ultrasound, serum thyroxine and TRAb, and clinical symptoms together informed the diagnoses. Preceding any ophthalmopathy symptoms, the blood sample dates from first hyperthyroidism diagnosis. Sequencing used blood. The origin of this receptor is a man aged 25 to 40 with Graves' hyperthyroidism that later progressed to Graves' ophthalmopathy.

The DNA of the CDR3 is TGTGCCAGCAGCTTACGGGGCTCCTATAATTCACCCCTCCACTTT. Protein sequence: CASSLRGSYNSPLHF. The chain has TRBV11-2 and TRBJ1-6; D gene unclear. Germline V lookup: CDR1 SGHAT, CDR2 FQNNGV. The CDR3 length is 15 residues. Trimming cost V 2 bases and J 0 bases, with 5 bases left between them. The full variable domain, with the rest looked up from reference TRBV11-2 and TRBJ1-6, is EAGVAQSPRYKIIEKRQSVAFWCNPISGHATLYWYQQILGQGPKLLIQFQNNGVVDDSQLPKDRFSAERLKGVDSTLKIQPAKLEDSAVYLCASSLRGSYNSPLHFGNGTRLTVT.